These T cell receptor beta chains were read from a single sample in a study of blood T cell repertoires in COVID-19. The data were produced by immunoSEQ multiplex PCR, yet TCRdb's version contains in-frame clones alone and is incomplete. The data show 250,000 to 300,000 clones, about 85% seen once. Specimen: PBMCs or T cells enriched from blood (not recorded which). These receptors all stem from a woman between 45 and 65 years old who had been exposed to COVID-19. Both conserved end residues are part of each CDR3. The D gene is left open where the match is weak. The size entry is marked missing in some rows and otherwise reads once, few, many or a size class.

NA | TRBD2 | TRBJ2-2 | 15 | TRBV25-1 | TGTGCCAGCAGTGCATTAGCGGGGGGCGCCGGGGAGCTGTTTTTT | CASSALAGGAGELFF
NA | TRBD2 | TRBJ2-3 | 17 | TRBV5-1 | TGCGCCAGCAGCTCCCGGGACCAACGGGAGGGCACAGATACGCAGTATTTT | CASSSRDQREGTDTQYF
NA | NA | TRBJ1-1 | 13 | TRBV13 | TGTGCCAGCAGCTTAACGGAGAACTCTCTGGCTTTCTTT | CASSLTENSLAFF
NA | NA | TRBJ2-5 | 13 | TRBV28 | TGTGCCAGCAGTCCATTTAGCGGAGAGACCCAGTACTTC | CASSPFSGETQYF
NA | TRBD2 | TRBJ2-1 | 15 | TRBV7-2 | TGTGCCAGCAGCCTCGGGACTAGCGGGGCCAATGAGCAGTTCTTC | CASSLGTSGANEQFF
NA | NA | TRBJ1-1 | 14 | TRBV2 | TGTGCCAGCGAAATAAGGTCAGGAAACACTGAAGCTTTCTTT | CASEIRSGNTEAFF
NA | NA | TRBJ2-7 | 16 | TRBV21-1 | TGTGCCAGCAGCTATGTTACAGGGGCAGGTAAAGACGAGCAGTACTTC | CASSYVTGAGKDEQYF
NA | NA | TRBJ2-1 | 17 | TRBV5-1 | TGCGCCAGCAGCTCCCTAGGAGTGGGGGGGCGGTACAATGAGCAGTTCTTC | CASSSLGVGGRYNEQFF
NA | TRBD1 | TRBJ2-7 | 16 | TRBV7-6 | TGTGCCAGCAGCGCCGCCCGGGACAGGGGATCAGGCGAGCAGTACTTC | CASSAARDRGSGEQYF
NA | TRBD1 | TRBJ2-1 | 17 | TRBV2 | TGTGCCAGCATACCGGGACAGGGGGAGATGGTCGACAATGAGCAGTTCTTC | CASIPGQGEMVDNEQFF
NA | NA | TRBJ1-6 | 15 | TRBV2 | TGTGCCAGCAGTGTTAGGGAGGGCAGGCATTCACCCCTCCACTTT | CASSVREGRHSPLHF
NA | NA | TRBJ1-1 | 18 | TRBV20-1 | TGCAGTGCTAGTGATCGTCAGGGAAAGGTAGAGGTGAACACTGAAGCTTTCTTT | CSASDRQGKVEVNTEAFF
NA | TRBD1 | TRBJ2-3 | 14 | TRBV15 | TGTGCCACCAGCAGAGATAAGGGGGCGGATACGCAGTATTTT | CATSRDKGADTQYF
NA | TRBD2 | TRBJ2-1 | 13 | TRBV20-1 | TGCAGTGCTAGTCGAGCGGGGGGGTTTGAGCAGTTCTTC | CSASRAGGFEQFF
NA | NA | TRBJ1-6 | 14 | TRBV9 | TGTGCCAGCAGCGTAGGGGCAGGGAATTCACCCCTCCACTTT | CASSVGAGNSPLHF
NA | TRBD1 | TRBJ2-5 | 19 | TRBV2 | TGTGCCAGCAGTGAAACCTTCTATATGGCAGGGGGAGCAAAAGAGACCCAGTACTTC | CASSETFYMAGGAKETQYF
NA | NA | TRBJ1-1 | 19 | TRBV3-1/TRBV3-2 | TGTGCCAGCAGCCAAGCGGGACCTACAGGTGCGGGGAAGGGGACTGAAGCTTTCTTT | CASSQAGPTGAGKGTEAFF
NA | NA | TRBJ1-1 | 15 | TRBV6-6 | TGTGCCAGCAGTTACACTGAGCGGGGGAACACTGAAGCTTTCTTT | CASSYTERGNTEAFF
NA | TRBD2 | TRBJ2-5 | 18 | TRBV7-2 | TGTGCCAGCAGCTTAGGGATAGCGGGGCCACGGAGACAAGAGACCCAGTACTTC | CASSLGIAGPRRQETQYF
NA | NA | TRBJ1-6 | 14 | TRBV2 | TGTGCCAGCAGTGCCTCAGGGTATAATTCACCCCTCCACTTT | CASSASGYNSPLHF
NA | NA | TRBJ1-4 | 12 | TRBV30 | TGTGCCTGGAGTGATACTAGTGAAAAACTGTTTTTT | CAWSDTSEKLFF
NA | TRBD1 | TRBJ1-1 | 18 | TRBV18 | TGTGCCAGCTCACCATTGGGACAGGGGGGACCAATGAACACTGAAGCTTTCTTT | CASSPLGQGGPMNTEAFF
NA | NA | TRBJ1-1 | 15 | TRBV2 | TGTGCCAGCAGCCCCATTGCGGGGACGAACACTGAAGCTTTCTTT | CASSPIAGTNTEAFF
NA | TRBD1 | TRBJ2-1 | 12 | TRBV12-3/TRBV12-4 | TGTGCCAGCAGTACCGGGACAGGGGAGCAGTTCTTC | CASSTGTGEQFF
NA | TRBD1 | TRBJ1-2 | 13 | TRBV7-2 | TGTGCCAGCAGCCGGGACAGGACCAATGGCTACACCTTC | CASSRDRTNGYTF
NA | TRBD2 | TRBJ2-3 | 14 | TRBV5-4 | TGTGCCAGCAGCCCCCCCGGGGGGGGTCATACGCAGTATTTT | CASSPPGGGHTQYF
NA | TRBD1 | TRBJ1-5 | 14 | TRBV30 | TGTGCCTGGGGCACAGGGGCTGGCAATCAGCCCCAGCATTTT | CAWGTGAGNQPQHF
NA | TRBD1 | TRBJ1-3 | 17 | TRBV9 | TGTGCCAGCAGCGTCGTACCGGGACAGGATTCCGGAAACACCATATATTTT | CASSVVPGQDSGNTIYF
NA | NA | TRBJ2-7 | 17 | TRBV6-1 | TGTGCCAGCAGTGACCAGGGTAGAACTATGAAATTCTACGAGCAGTACTTC | CASSDQGRTMKFYEQYF
NA | TRBD1 | TRBJ2-3 | 15 | TRBV10-1 | TGCGCCAGCAGCCCGGACAGGAAAACAACAGATACGCAGTATTTT | CASSPDRKTTDTQYF
NA | NA | TRBJ1-3 | 17 | TRBV19 | TGTGCCAGTAGTATAGATCTAGTTCAGGGCCTTGGAAACACCATATATTTT | CASSIDLVQGLGNTIYF
NA | NA | TRBJ2-3 | 13 | TRBV10-1 | TGCGCCACGGGCGGGGACAGCACAGATACGCAGTATTTT | CATGGDSTDTQYF
NA | TRBD2 | TRBJ2-3 | 15 | TRBV19 | TGTGCCAGTAGTATACTAGCGGGCGACACAGATACGCAGTATTTT | CASSILAGDTDTQYF
NA | TRBD1 | TRBJ1-2 | 13 | TRBV7-3 | TGTGCCAGCAGCTCGGGACAGGCTTATGGCTACACCTTC | CASSSGQAYGYTF
few | TRBD1 | TRBJ2-5 | 17 | TRBV7-2 | TGTGCCAGCAGCTTAGTAGGGGGCACAGGGGGCGGAGAGACCCAGTACTTC | CASSLVGGTGGGETQYF
NA | NA | TRBJ1-1 | 13 | TRBV19 | TGTGCCAGTAGTCCCAGGCAGGGGCGGTTTGCTTTCTTT | CASSPRQGRFAFF
NA | NA | TRBJ1-3 | 13 | TRBV4-3 | TGCGCCAGCGGGGCGTCCTCTGGAAACACCATATATTTT | CASGASSGNTIYF
NA | NA | TRBJ1-5 | 16 | TRBV21-1 | TGTGCCAGCAGCTTAGGACAGGGGGTCGTCGATCAGCCCCAGCATTTT | CASSLGQGVVDQPQHF
NA | TRBD1 | TRBJ1-5 | 15 | TRBV10-3 | TGTGCCATCAGTGAGTCGGGGACAGGGGATCAGCCCCAGCATTTT | CAISESGTGDQPQHF
NA | TRBD1 | TRBJ1-6 | 14 | TRBV19 | TGTGCCAGTAGTCTTGACAGGGACCGTTCACCCCTCCACTTT | CASSLDRDRSPLHF
NA | NA | TRBJ2-1 | 11 | TRBV12-3/TRBV12-4 | TGTGCCAGCAGTTTTAAGCTTGAGCAGTTCTTC | CASSFKLEQFF
once | TRBD2 | TRBJ2-1 | 13 | TRBV6-5 | TGTGCCATCCTAGCGGGGGGGGGCAATGAGCAGTTCTTC | CAILAGGGNEQFF
few | TRBD1 | TRBJ1-4 | 14 | TRBV9 | TGTGCCAGCAGCACGGGGACAGGGGGTGAAAAACTGTTTTTT | CASSTGTGGEKLFF
NA | NA | TRBJ1-1 | 13 | TRBV5-4 | TGTGCCAGCAGGAGGGAGGGAAGAACTGAAGCTTTCTTT | CASRREGRTEAFF
NA | TRBD1 | TRBJ2-5 | 18 | TRBV27 | TGTGCCAGCAGTTTAGTCCCCCTATCCTCCAGGGGGCTAAAGACCCAGTACTTC | CASSLVPLSSRGLKTQYF
once | TRBD1 | TRBJ1-4 | 13 | TRBV15 | TGTGCCACCTTGGGGACAGGGGGGAAAAAACTGTTTTTT | CATLGTGGKKLFF
NA | TRBD1 | TRBJ1-6 | 17 | TRBV27 | TGTGCCAGCAGACAGGACAGGGGGGCGTCCTATAATTCACCCCTCCACTTT | CASRQDRGASYNSPLHF
NA | TRBD2 | TRBJ2-2 | 17 | TRBV18 | TGTGCCAGCTCACCCCGACTAGCGGGGGACAACACCGGGGAGCTGTTTTTT | CASSPRLAGDNTGELFF
NA | NA | TRBJ1-5 | 14 | TRBV30 | TGTGCCTGGAGTGTTGTGGGGGGAGATCAGCCCCAGCATTTT | CAWSVVGGDQPQHF
NA | NA | TRBJ1-1 | 14 | TRBV11-1 | TGTGCCAGCAGCTCACGCACTTGGGGGGCTGAAGCTTTCTTT | CASSSRTWGAEAFF
few | NA | TRBJ1-2 | 16 | TRBV4-2 | TGTGCCAGCAGCCAAGCAGGGGTTCAAACTAACTATGGCTACACCTTC | CASSQAGVQTNYGYTF
NA | NA | TRBJ1-3 | 14 | TRBV9 | TGTGCCAGCAGCGTAGAAGCCGGGGGAAACACCATATATTTT | CASSVEAGGNTIYF
NA | NA | TRBJ1-3 | 15 | TRBV19 | TGTGCCAGTAGTTTACCGGGACATCCTGGAAACACCATATATTTT | CASSLPGHPGNTIYF
NA | NA | TRBJ1-1 | 13 | TRBV20-1 | TGCAGTGCTAGTAAGGGAGGGTCCACTGAAGCTTTCTTT | CSASKGGSTEAFF
NA | NA | TRBJ1-6 | 14 | TRBV5-8 | TGTGCCAGCAGCTTGGGCCGAAGCCTATCACCCCTCCACTTT | CASSLGRSLSPLHF